This TCR beta chain was sequenced in a study of OX40 agonist ivuxolimab in advanced cancers. Assay: immunoSEQ multiplex PCR; the TCRdb copy retains only in-frame clones and omits some. This table has about 55,000 clones, around 88% appearing once. This specimen was CD4+ or CD8+ T cells sorted from blood, taken in a trial of the OX40 agonist ivuxolimab. The receptor was isolated from an adult with an advanced solid tumor such as melanoma, head and neck, liver or kidney cancer.

For the CDR3, the DNA is TGTGCCACCAGCCCAACCGGGACAGGGAAAAATCAGCCCCAGCATTTT. Protein product: CATSPTGTGKNQPQHF. This sequence joins TRBV15 and TRBJ1-5; 9 bases match TRBD1. V gave up 5 bases and J gave up 4 bases; unmatched junction bases: 9. The germline V gene has CDR1 LNHNV and CDR2 YYDKDF (reference sequence). The CDR3 totals 16 residues.